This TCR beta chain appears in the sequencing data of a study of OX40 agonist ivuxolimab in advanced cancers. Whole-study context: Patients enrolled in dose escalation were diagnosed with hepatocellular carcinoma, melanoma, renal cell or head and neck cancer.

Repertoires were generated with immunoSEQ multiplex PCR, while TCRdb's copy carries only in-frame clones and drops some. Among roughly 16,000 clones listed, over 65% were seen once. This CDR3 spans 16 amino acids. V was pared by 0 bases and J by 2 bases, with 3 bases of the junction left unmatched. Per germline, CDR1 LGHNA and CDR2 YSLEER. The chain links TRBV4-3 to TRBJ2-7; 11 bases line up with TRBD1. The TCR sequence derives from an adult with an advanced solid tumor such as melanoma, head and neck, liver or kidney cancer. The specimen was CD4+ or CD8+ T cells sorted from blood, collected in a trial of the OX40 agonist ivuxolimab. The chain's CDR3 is CASSQDRTGGAYEQYF. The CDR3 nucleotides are TGCGCCAGCAGCCAAGATCGGACAGGGGGCGCCTACGAGCAGTACTTC.